Below, 15 T cell receptor beta chains from the same sample are listed, as sequenced in a study of blood T cell repertoires in COVID-19. Data came from immunoSEQ multiplex PCR; TCRdb stores just in-frame clones and leaves some out. The table has about 200,000 clones, about nine tenths seen once. Sequencing input: peripheral blood. These receptors came from a man younger than 35 with active or convalescent COVID-19.

This chain uses TRBV20-1 with TRBJ2-1, with D possibly TRBD2 on 5 matching bases. Germline V lookup: CDR1 DFQATT, CDR2 SNEGSKA (reference sequence). The CDR3 consists of 14 residues. Trimming pared 3 bases from V and 0 bases from J, leaving 9 bases between. The CDR3 nucleotides read TGCAGTGCTAGTCACGGGGTCTCCTACAATGAGCAGTTCTTC. Translated: CSASHGVSYNEQFF.

This chain joins TRBV28 and TRBJ1-5; D not certain. Germline CDR1 is MDHEN and CDR2 is SYDVKM. Trimming pared 1 base from V and 9 bases from J, leaving 10 bases between. The CDR3 runs 13 residues. CDR3 coding DNA: TGTGCCAGCAGTTTATACCTCGACTTGCCCCAGCATTTT. Its translation is CASSLYLDLPQHF.

The chain joins TRBV7-9 to TRBJ2-7; 9 bases map to TRBD1. J gave up 0 bases and V 5 bases, and 8 bases lay outside the gene matches. The CDR3 has 16 residues. Germline V gives CDR1 SEHNR, CDR2 FQNEAQ (reference sequence). CDR3 in amino acids: CASSPTGGWSSYEQYF. As DNA, the CDR3 is TGTGCCAGCAGCCCAACAGGGGGCTGGAGCTCCTACGAGCAGTACTTC. The full variable domain, in which reference TRBV7-9 and TRBJ2-7 provide the parts outside the CDR3, is DTGVSQNPRHKITKRGQNVTFRCDPISEHNRLYWYRQTLGQGPEFLTYFQNEAQLEKSRLLSDRFSAERPKGSFSTLEIQRTEQGDSAMYLCASSPTGGWSSYEQYFGPGTRLTVT.

The chain employs TRBV27 and TRBJ1-4; D gene ambiguous. Per the germline V gene, CDR1 is MNHEY and CDR2 is SMNVEV (reference sequence). The CDR3 has 12 residues. V gave up 5 bases and J gave up 7 bases, with 8 bases separating them. The CDR3 reads CASSPPGEKLFF. CDR3 DNA: TGTGCCAGCAGTCCCCCGGGTGAAAAACTGTTTTTT. Using reference TRBV27 and TRBJ1-4 for the parts outside the CDR3, the full variable domain is EAQVTQNPRYLITVTGKKLTVTCSQNMNHEYMSWYRQDPGLGLRQIYYSMNVEVTDKGDVPEGYKVSRKEKRNFPLILESPSPNQTSLYFCASSPPGEKLFFGSGTQLSVL.

J is TRBJ2-1 and V is TRBV5-1; 8 nucleotides match TRBD2. The CDR3 runs to 13 residues. The junction had 2 bases not matched to a gene; V was cut back by 4 bases and J by 5 bases. From germline, CDR1 is SGHRS and CDR2 YFSETQ. The CDR3: CASSPGGNNEQFF. As DNA, the CDR3 is TGCGCCAGCAGCCCGGGGGGGAACAATGAGCAGTTCTTC.

The V gene is TRBV7-8, the J gene TRBJ1-2, with D possibly matching TRBD1 (6 bases). V was cut by 5 bases and J by 6 bases, with 19 bases left in between. This CDR3 is 15 amino acids long. Germline CDR1 and CDR2: SGHVS and FQNEAQ. The CDR3 DNA reads TGTGCCAGCAGCCCGTCGGCAGGGGTAATCGATGGCTACACCTTC. It codes for CASSPSAGVIDGYTF.

This chain connects TRBV28 to TRBJ1-4; D gene unclear. The CDR3 spans 17 residues. The germline V and J ends were trimmed by 3 bases and 0 bases, with 14 bases remaining between them. The V gene's germline CDR1 is MDHEN and CDR2 SYDVKM. CDR3 loop: CASSFPRGTATNEKLFF. CDR3 coding DNA: TGTGCCAGCAGTTTTCCTCGGGGTACGGCAACTAATGAAAAACTGTTTTTT.

Regarding this clone: The same CDR3 arises from other DNA sequences in this sample as well. The V and J genes are TRBV18 and TRBJ2-7, with 11 bases fitting TRBD2. The CDR3 runs to 15 residues. CDR1 is KGHSH and CDR2 is LQKENI in the germline V gene. The trim removed 2 bases at V and 0 bases at J, leaving 0 bases unmatched. The CDR3 is CASSPGTSGSYEQYF. The CDR3 DNA sequence: TGTGCCAGCTCACCAGGGACTAGCGGCTCCTACGAGCAGTACTTC.

The chain uses TRBV18 and TRBJ1-1; 10 bases line up with TRBD1. Germline V gene sequence: CDR1 KGHSH, CDR2 LQKENI. CDR3 length equals 12 residues. Trimming at V came to 3 bases and at J to 8 bases, leaving 0 bases not matched to a gene. CDR3 in amino acids: CASSPTGGEAFF. CDR3 nucleotide sequence: TGTGCCAGCTCACCGACAGGGGGCGAAGCTTTCTTT.

V gene TRBV27 combines with J gene TRBJ2-5; 7 nucleotides align to TRBD2. The junction had 6 bases not matched to a gene; V was cut back by 1 base and J by 13 bases. From germline, CDR1 is MNHEY and CDR2 SMNVEV (reference sequence). The CDR3 covers 12 residues. The CDR3 spells CASSLFGRDPYF. For the CDR3, the DNA is TGTGCCAGCAGTTTATTTGGGAGGGACCCGTACTTC.

This chain links TRBV29-1 with TRBJ1-4; D perhaps matches TRBD1 (5 bases). The CDR3 contains 17 residues. V shed 0 bases and J shed 0 bases, with 14 bases lying between them. CDR1 and CDR2 from the germline V gene are SQVTM and ANQGSEA. The CDR3 coding sequence is TGCAGCGTTGAAGACAGGGACTCTTATGCAACTAATGAAAAACTGTTTTTT. This translates into CSVEDRDSYATNEKLFF. Full variable domain (outside the CDR3, taken from reference TRBV29-1 and TRBJ1-4): SAVISQKPSRDICQRGTSLTIQCQVDSQVTMMFWYRQQPGQSLTLIATANQGSEATYESGFVIDKFPISRPNLTFSTLTVSNMSPEDSSIYLCSVEDRDSYATNEKLFFGSGTQLSVL.

The chain couples TRBV14 to TRBJ2-1, with TRBD1 identical over 8 bases. The CDR3 is 16 residues long. V gave up 1 base and J gave up 9 bases; unmatched junction bases: 11. CDR1 SGHDN and CDR2 FVKESK come from the germline V gene. The CDR3 region has the DNA TGTGCCAGCAGCCAAGTTTTGTCAGGGGGCTCAGGTGAGCAGTTCTTC. This translates into CASSQVLSGGSGEQFF.

DNA of the CDR3: TGTGCAAGTCGCTTAAGACTGCGCATTTCTGGAAACACCATATATTTT. It yields the protein CASRLRLRISGNTIYF. The rearrangement joins TRBV12-2 to TRBJ1-3. TRBV12-2 is listed as a pseudogene. This CDR3 spans 16 amino acids.

The chain is built from TRBV18 and TRBJ1-2; maybe TRBD1 (5 bases). CDR3 length: 14 amino acids. Germline lookup yields CDR1 KGHSH and CDR2 LQKENI. Trimming shortened V by 4 bases and J by 4 bases, and 13 bases separated the two germline ends. DNA of the CDR3: TGTGCCAGCTCACAAAGACAGTCTGGCTATGGCTACACCTTC. It codes for CASSQRQSGYGYTF.

This rearrangement joins TRBV11-2 to TRBJ1-1, with TRBD1 matching over 8 bases. Trimming removed 5 bases from V and 8 bases from J; junction bases left unmatched: 4. CDR1 and CDR2 from the germline V gene are SGHAT and FQNNGV. The CDR3 runs 12 residues. CDR3: CASSRTGTEAFF. CDR3 in DNA: TGTGCCAGCAGCAGGACAGGGACGGAAGCTTTCTTT. Looking up the rest from reference TRBV11-2 and TRBJ1-1 gives the full variable domain: EAGVAQSPRYKIIEKRQSVAFWCNPISGHATLYWYQQILGQGPKLLIQFQNNGVVDDSQLPKDRFSAERLKGVDSTLKIQPAKLEDSAVYLCASSRTGTEAFFGQGTRLTVV.